This T cell receptor (beta chain) was recovered during a study of cytotoxic CD8 clonotypes in ibrutinib-treated CLL. V dropped 5 bases and J dropped 4 bases, with 3 bases sitting between them. The CDR3 is 11 amino acids. Per the germline V gene, CDR1 is MNHEY and CDR2 is SMNVEV (reference sequence). Researchers set a sequencing depth target of 1 in 200,000 to 1 in 1 million T cells. The protocol was immunoSEQ multiplex PCR, while the TCRdb copy is restricted to in-frame clones and leaves out a portion. This sample has 300,000 to 350,000 clones, with 80% found just once. Source: PBMCs, taken before ibrutinib treatment. This clonotype was obtained from a human donor with chronic lymphocytic leukemia. The V and J genes are TRBV27 and TRBJ2-1; D is undetermined. The CDR3 nucleotides are TGTGCCAGCAGTGGGTACAATGAGCAGTTCTTC. It translates to CASSGYNEQFF.